This paragraph reports one T cell receptor beta chain. Its specificity is unknown. This sample is drawn from a study of graft-versus-host responses after intestinal transplantation. Study summary: Each of the recipients got a multivisceral, liver-intestinal, or isolated intestinal transplant. Among the recipients, all got anti-thymocyte globulin induction and then tacrolimus and steroids for around 3 years.

Study-wide results and limits: GvH clonotypes were identified within recipient marrow, with a subset emerging first in ileum or blood. With peak circulating GvH clone levels came an association with early post-transplant HvG declines.

Here immunoSEQ multiplex PCR was the method, and the copy in TCRdb shows in-frame clones only, minus some. The profile covers under 30,000 clones, with 70% to 90% appearing a single time and roughly 0.99% taken by the ten largest. Trimming took 4 bases from V and 5 from J, leaving 14 bases between them. From germline, CDR1 is KGHSH and CDR2 LQKENI. The CDR3 covers 14 residues. This sample comprised PBMCs, obtained approximately 450 days after intestinal transplant. The TCR sequence derives from a human patient who received an intestinal transplant, so some T cells may come from the graft donor. The gene calls are TRBV18 and TRBJ2-5, with D possibly called TRBD1 or TRBD2 (5 bases each). DNA for the CDR3: TGTGCCAGCTCACGCGCCCCCGGGGCGGAGACCCAGTACTTC. Its translation is CASSRAPGAETQYF.